This TCR beta chain was identified during a study of regulatory T cells in long-lasting Graves disease. Time point denoted: newly diagnosed GD, antithyroid drugs for less than 3 months. Extracted PBMC RNA gave rise to the TCR library. Relying on iRepertoire HTBI primers and Arm-PCR of CDR3 regions, the team built TCR beta libraries. Using its own MiXCR run on the multiplex PCR reads, TCRdb lists one record per CDR3 protein. The table records hundreds of thousands of distinct CDR3 sequences, approximately 16% of them present only once. Trimming shortened V by 0 bases and J by 2 bases, and 12 bases separated the two germline ends. The CDR3 length is 16 residues. Germline CDR1 and CDR2: SGHKS and YYEKEE (reference sequence). These data were also reused for a study on T cells in Graves' hyperthyroidism and ophthalmopathy. That source adds: Hyperthyroidism was newly diagnosed in patients aged 18 to 65 (duration under 2 months). In making diagnoses, clinical symptoms, serum thyroxine and TRAb, thyroid ultrasound and orbital computed tomography were all used. An initial round of RT-PCR targeting the TCR CDR3 relied on the HTBI primer set.

The specimen comprised peripheral blood mononuclear cells (PBMCs), sampled at new diagnosis, from a patient treated with antithyroid drugs. V and J are TRBV5-5 and TRBJ2-1, with no clear D. This clonotype originated in a man in his forties or fifties with Graves disease. CDR3 sequence (DNA): TGTGCCAGCAGCTTGGACTCTGTGATGACCTACAATGAGCAGTTCTTC. Translating it yields CASSLDSVMTYNEQFF.